These 14 T cell receptor beta chains share one sample of origin, sequenced in a study of blood T cells in healthy people across ages. The use of a sample-barcoded 5' primer and a J-beta primer mix characterized a second PCR of roughly 6 to 11 cycles. TCRdb re-called the 5' RACE reads with MiXCR, one entry per CDR3 protein. The sample shows roughly 700,000 distinct CDR3 sequences, about 25% of them seen only once. This sample was shared with a second study, whose subject was T cells of mothers and their children.

Material: blood. The receptors stem from a boy under 18 in good health.

A word on this clonotype: One junction end does not reproduce the germline sequence, and a read error may be involved. The chain links TRBV7-9 to TRBJ2-3, with D perhaps TRBD2 (7 bases). The CDR3 sequence is 18 residues long. Looked up from germline, CDR1 is SEHNR and CDR2 is FQNEAQ (reference sequence). The DNA of the CDR3 is TGTGCCAGCAGCTTAGGGGAGGTTTGGGGGGGCCGATCGGATACACAGTATTTT. Translating it yields CASSLGEVWGGRSDTQYF.

The chain carries TRBV2 and TRBJ2-2; D is possibly TRBD1 or TRBD2 (5 bases each). V lost 6 bases and J 5 bases, leaving 16 bases between the germline ends. The CDR3 extends over 15 amino acids. Germline V gene sequence: CDR1 SNHLY, CDR2 FYNNEI. CDR3 DNA: TGTGCCAGCAGCCGAGGGACCCGGCGGACCGGGGAGCTGTTTTTT. This sequence encodes CASSRGTRRTGELFF.

The chain combines TRBV13 with TRBJ2-5; 7 bases line up with TRBD2. With V trimmed by 6 bases and J by 2 bases, 12 bases remained unmatched. CDR1 PRHDT and CDR2 FYEKMQ come from the germline V gene (reference sequence). CDR3 size: 16 residues. CDR3 in amino acids: CASSGNRDYPQETQYF. In nucleotides, the CDR3 is TGTGCCAGCAGTGGCAACCGGGACTACCCTCAAGAGACCCAGTACTTC.

The J gene is TRBJ2-4, the V gene TRBV3-1, with 7 nucleotides matching TRBD2. Germline CDR1 and CDR2: LGHDT and YNNKEL (reference sequence). The J segment lost 3 bases and the V segment lost 1 base, leaving 3 bases of the junction unmatched. CDR3 length: 15 residues. The CDR3 bases are TGTGCCAGCAGCCAAGGACTAGCTGGCAAAAACATTCAGTACTTC. Encoded protein: CASSQGLAGKNIQYF. Filled out from reference TRBV3-1 and TRBJ2-4, the complete variable domain reads DTAVSQTPKYLVTQMGNDKSIKCEQNLGHDTMYWYKQDSKKFLKIMFSYNNKELIINETVPNRFSPKSPDKAHLNLHINSLELGDSAVYFCASSQGLAGKNIQYFGAGTRLSVL.

The chain recombines TRBV20-1 with TRBJ1-1; D is unclear. With 6 bases removed from V and 1 base from J, the gap between germline ends came to 6 bases. CDR1 is DFQATT, CDR2 SNEGSKA, per germline (reference sequence). The length of the CDR3 is 11 residues. For the CDR3, the DNA is TGCAGTGCCCAGTCGAACACTGAAGCTTTCTTT. As protein: CSAQSNTEAFF.

This clonotype has at least ten counts. The chain joins TRBV11-2 to TRBJ2-5; TRBD1 aligns across 9 bases. The CDR3 length is 15 residues. Germline V gene lookup returns CDR1 SGHAT and CDR2 FQNNGV. Germline trimming cut 3 bases from V and 3 bases from J; bases unmatched to any gene: 5. The CDR3 loop is CASSFDGTGKETQYF. The CDR3 DNA is TGTGCCAGCAGCTTTGATGGGACAGGGAAAGAGACCCAGTACTTC.

Only a few counts were recorded for this clonotype. This chain links TRBV2 with TRBJ2-5; 12 nucleotides align to TRBD1. There are 11 residues in the CDR3. Germline V CDR1 and CDR2: SNHLY, FYNNEI. The J segment lost 9 bases and the V segment lost 10 bases, leaving 3 bases of the junction unmatched. The DNA for the CDR3 is TGTGCCACCGGGACAGGGGGCGCCCAGTACTTC. This translates into CATGTGGAQYF.

V is TRBV4-2 and J is TRBJ1-4; D gene unclear. This CDR3 is 16 amino acids long. Germline V gene data show CDR1 as LGHNA and CDR2 as YNFKEQ. Deletions cut 1 base from V and 4 bases from J, with 13 bases between. CDR3: CASSQAPRFDNEKLFF. DNA for the CDR3: TGTGCCAGCAGCCAAGCCCCCAGGTTTGATAATGAAAAACTGTTTTTT.

V usage is TRBV2 and J usage is TRBJ2-4, with D unclear. The CDR3 totals 14 residues. V lost 11 bases to trimming and J lost 0 bases, with 14 bases between them. The germline V gene encodes CDR1 SNHLY and CDR2 FYNNEI. The CDR3 DNA reads as TGTGCCGCGACTGGGGATCTAGCCAAAAACATTCAGTACTTC. Residues: CAATGDLAKNIQYF.

The J gene is TRBJ2-7, the V gene TRBV12-3 or TRBV12-4; the D gene is possibly TRBD1 (5 bases). The V end was cut by 6 bases, the J end by 3 bases, with 15 bases between. This CDR3 is built from 14 residues. CDR3 in amino acids: CASSNMTDHYEQYF. CDR3 bases: TGTGCCAGCAGCAATATGACAGACCACTACGAGCAGTACTTC.

This clonotype was seen a few times. The chain recombines TRBV21-1 with TRBJ1-2; the D call TRBD1 from the table was never checked on the DNA. TRBV21-1 is a pseudogene locus. The CDR3 spans 16 residues. Written as DNA, the CDR3 is TGTGCCAGCAGCAAAACCCCCGGGACAGCTAACTATGGCTACACCTTC. Its protein is CASSKTPGTANYGYTF.

The V call is TRBV9, the J call TRBJ2-5; 8 bases are a match to TRBD1. The ends lost 2 bases at V and 5 bases at J; junction bases unmatched: 8. The germline V gene has CDR1 SGDLS and CDR2 YYNGEE. This CDR3 spans 15 amino acids. The CDR3 coding sequence is TGTGCCAGCAGCGTTCAGGGGGCCTTCGGGGAGACCCAGTACTTC. Protein product: CASSVQGAFGETQYF.

Only one count was recorded for this clonotype. The J gene is TRBJ2-5, the V gene TRBV7-8; D may be TRBD1 (5 bases). The germline V gene encodes CDR1 SGHVS and CDR2 FQNEAQ. The CDR3 has 14 residues. Trimming left V 7 bases short and J 2 bases short, with 14 bases between. This CDR3 reads CASTPEDIQETQYF. The CDR3 DNA reads TGTGCCAGCACCCCAGAGGACATACAAGAGACCCAGTACTTC.

The V gene is TRBV6-1, the J gene TRBJ1-4; D ambiguous. Trimming cost V 0 bases and J 6 bases, with 11 bases left between them. Germline V CDR1 and CDR2: MNHNS, SASEGT. This CDR3 contains 15 residues. The CDR3 DNA reads as TGTGCCAGCAGTGAAGCGCTTCCGGCGTATGAAAAACTGTTTTTT. Amino acid sequence: CASSEALPAYEKLFF.